This TCR beta chain was found in a study of CD8 T cells in ankylosing spondylitis. A quantitative 5'-RACE method, one with molecular barcodes, was used to make TCR beta libraries. TCRdb re-derived calls from the 5' RACE reads in MiXCR, one entry per CDR3 protein. The repertoire has 250,000 to 300,000 distinct CDR3 sequences, about 20% of them found once; the top ten carry 25% to 40%. Worth noting for this clonotype: Its antigen is unknown.

The CDR3 is 15 residues long. V was clipped by 3 bases and J by 1 base; unmatched bases: 2. Germline V lookup: CDR1 KGHDR, CDR2 SFDVKD. Overall study findings and caveats: Within matched ankylosing spondylitis synovial fluid, disease-linked clones were reportedly significantly enriched. Typical of ankylosing spondylitis blood, it appeared, was a TCR beta motif of fewer than 10 highly homologous variants.

Sequences were obtained from blood, either unsorted or a sorted T cell fraction (not recorded which). The chain uses TRBV24-1 and TRBJ1-5, with TRBD1 matching over 7 bases. The receptor was derived from a male donor with ankylosing spondylitis or in good health (not recorded which). The CDR3 bases are TGTGCCACCAGTGATAAGGGGGCAAGCAATCAGCCCCAGCATTTT. This gives the protein CATSDKGASNQPQHF.